The clone carrying this T cell receptor (beta chain) has a handful of counts. This CDR3 has 11 amino acids. Germline values: CDR1 DFQATT, CDR2 SNEGSKA (reference sequence). These data come from a study of blood T cell repertoires in COVID-19. The repertoire was sequenced with immunoSEQ multiplex PCR; TCRdb's copy has only in-frame clones and lacks some. The sample carries 250,000 to 300,000 clones, 70% to 90% recorded once. Sequencing used peripheral blood. This sequence joins TRBV20-1 and TRBJ2-1; D is unclear. This clonotype was obtained from a woman in her seventies with acute or convalescent COVID-19. The CDR3 nucleotides are TGCAGGGGCGAAACCGGCAATGAGCAGTTCTTC. This gives the protein CRGETGNEQFF.